This TCR beta chain was recorded in a study of blood T cell repertoires in COVID-19 (dated by TCRdb to 2020 to 2022). For context, the study as a whole: Samples from collaborators originated in the United States, Italy and Spain and spanned both the acute and convalescent phases of COVID-19. The prospective study material was composed of cDNA or gDNA derived from T cells, B-cell-depleted T cells, or PBMCs. Subjects who had been exposed to COVID-19, were actively infected with it, or had recovered from it provided the deeply sampled blood TCRbeta repertoires that made up the dataset. The repertoires were released in a freely available public database intended as a resource for research on the immune response to SARS-CoV-2. Samples came from the ongoing ImmuneRACE study (first 160 participants) plus 1,254 subjects from 6 global collaborators. The sample metadata nearly always contained a de-identified subject ID, COVID-19 status, age in years and sex. Where available, HLA class I and class II types were obtained from metadata supplied by the sample provider rather than from assay-based typing. The study at large found these results: Clinical and demographic metadata were provided uncurated, with the amount varying by source and participant.

V is cut back by 7 bases and J by 10 bases, with 10 bases in the junction unmatched. Including cysteine and phenylalanine, the CDR3 has 15 amino acids. Left in the record is the CDR3 DNA by itself, 45 bases read in frame from the first base. For CDR1 and CDR2, the germline V gene lists SNHLY and FYNNEI. TCRbeta CDR3 regions were amplified from genomic DNA using the immunoSEQ Assay, a bias-controlled multiplex PCR. The study's processing was this. Nucleated cell counts per sample were estimated from amplification of reference gene primers within the assay. To quantify the absolute abundance of each unique TCRbeta CDR3 rearrangement, sequence reads were collapsed and filtered. For each sample, productive Simpson clonality was calculated as the square root of Simpson's diversity index over productive rearrangements. The immuneACCESS repertoire file appears here via TCRdb, limited to in-frame rearrangements. These files lack a portion of the clones; in checked studies, under half of the deficit traces to unresolved V genes, and the cause of the others is not known. That table supplies the V and J calls and clone size; D and trimming were determined from the DNA. The sample table holds about 400,000 clones, of which around 86% were seen once. The ten largest clonotypes hold approximately 1.5% of the sample.

Whole blood was collected in K2EDTA tubes by collaborating institutions according to the institutions' own protocols. Collaborator samples were shipped for TCRbeta analysis as frozen whole blood, isolated PBMCs, or DNA extracted from either sample type. As regards this clone: There is no known antigen for this receptor. Per-nucleotide qualities are absent, and no much larger clonotype sits a single base away.

Specimen: peripheral blood. The sequence came from a woman in her 30s with active or convalescent COVID-19. The rearranged segments are TRBV2 and TRBJ1-6, with 10 bases in between that match TRBD1. The CDR3 region: CASKPRDRGLSPLHF. In nucleotide form, the sequence is TGTGCCAGCAAGCCGAGAGACAGGGGGCTCTCACCCCTCCACTTT.